This T cell receptor beta chain was observed in a study of cytomegalovirus exposure and HLA in healthy donors. Notes on the study in general: Being indistinguishable, some V segments were excluded, TRBV6-2 and TRBV6-3 among them. It was assumed in the presence/absence analyses that sequencing depth was roughly uniform across donors.

A single count supports this clone. Its antigen is still unknown. Though nominally healthy at sampling, donors likely had unrecorded immune exposures. Amplification used 60 Vbeta primers and 13 Jbeta primers. Clones were sequenced by immunoSEQ multiplex PCR, and TCRdb holds only the in-frame ones, with some missing. The sample has some 110,000 clones; 77% are singletons. The junction had 5 bases not matched to a gene; V was cut back by 3 bases and J by 0 bases. Per germline, CDR1 LNHDA and CDR2 SQIVND (reference sequence). The length of the CDR3 is 16 residues. This chain links TRBV19 with TRBJ1-5; 7 bases are shared with TRBD1. The specimen was PBMCs. This receptor was identified in a woman aged 40 to 50 in good health and CMV-seropositive. The CDR3 is CASSIRTGDSNQPQHF. CDR3 nucleotide sequence: TGTGCCAGTAGTATTAGGACAGGAGATAGCAATCAGCCCCAGCATTTT.